This TCR beta chain was sequenced in a study of blood T cells in healthy people across ages. At the level of the study: Capturing about one barcoded beta molecule per two T cells was achieved by template switching.

A second roughly 6 to 12 cycle PCR used barcoded and J-beta primers. TCRdb processed the 5' RACE reads anew with MiXCR; each CDR3 protein has one entry. The sample shows about 1.4 million distinct CDR3 sequences, almost 60% of them seen only once. The study's findings and limits: TCR beta diversity correlated strongly with naive T cell percentage. Diversity estimates drawn from one million T cells were deemed underestimates.

To note about this clonotype: Its antigen is currently unknown.

The trim removed 5 bases at V and 2 bases at J, leaving 6 bases unmatched. Germline V CDR1 and CDR2: DFQATT, SNEGSKA (reference sequence). This CDR3 has 14 amino acids. Every donor gave ten milliliters of peripheral blood. The sequence came from a man between 18 and 35 years old in good health. Material: blood. This chain links TRBV20-1 with TRBJ1-2; 9 positions match TRBD1. The CDR3, as DNA: TGCAGTGCTTCTTCCGGGACAGGGAACTATGGCTACACCTTC. Translation: CSASSGTGNYGYTF.